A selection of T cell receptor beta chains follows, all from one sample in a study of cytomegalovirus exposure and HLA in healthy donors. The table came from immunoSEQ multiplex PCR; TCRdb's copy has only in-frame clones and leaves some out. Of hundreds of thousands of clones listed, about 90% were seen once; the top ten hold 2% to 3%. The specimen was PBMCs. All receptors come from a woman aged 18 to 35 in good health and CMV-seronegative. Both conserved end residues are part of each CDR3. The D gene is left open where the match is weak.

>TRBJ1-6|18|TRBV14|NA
CASSQEGQRGRRNSPLHF
TGTGCCAGCAGCCAAGAGGGGCAGAGAGGTAGAAGAAATTCACCCCTCCACTTT
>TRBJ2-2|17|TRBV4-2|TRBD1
CASSQADPGGWAGELFF
TGTGCCAGCAGCCAAGCCGACCCAGGGGGTTGGGCCGGGGAGCTGTTTTTT
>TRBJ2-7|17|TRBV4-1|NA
CASSQERVGRAGYEQYF
TGCGCCAGCAGCCAAGAACGGGTAGGCAGGGCAGGCTACGAGCAGTACTTC
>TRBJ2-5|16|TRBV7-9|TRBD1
CASSSTGPTGEETQYF
TGTGCCAGCAGCTCGACAGGGCCGACCGGGGAAGAGACCCAGTACTTC
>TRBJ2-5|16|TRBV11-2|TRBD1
CASNHPRDRARETQYF
TGTGCCAGCAACCATCCCCGGGACAGGGCTAGGGAGACCCAGTACTTC
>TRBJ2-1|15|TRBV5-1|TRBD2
CASSLVRGGRNEQFF
TGCGCCAGCAGCTTGGTGCGGGGGGGCAGGAATGAGCAGTTCTTC
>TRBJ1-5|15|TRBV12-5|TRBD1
CASGLGQAGNQPQHF
TGTGCTAGTGGACTCGGACAGGCAGGGAATCAGCCCCAGCATTTT
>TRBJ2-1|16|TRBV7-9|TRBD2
CASSYRLAGGPNEQFF
TGTGCCAGCAGCTACAGACTAGCGGGGGGACCCAATGAGCAGTTCTTC
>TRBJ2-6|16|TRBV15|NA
CATSRDTGTGANVLTF
TGTGCCACCAGCAGAGATACGGGGACTGGGGCCAACGTCCTGACTTTC
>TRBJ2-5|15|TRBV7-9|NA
CASKTIGGRGETQYF
TGTGCCAGCAAAACGATCGGGGGGCGGGGAGAGACCCAGTACTTC
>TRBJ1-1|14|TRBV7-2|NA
CASILGPANTEAFF
NA
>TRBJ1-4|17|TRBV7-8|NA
CASSPPHGQLNNEKLFF
TGTGCCAGCAGCCCCCCCCATGGACAGCTCAATAATGAAAAACTGTTTTTT
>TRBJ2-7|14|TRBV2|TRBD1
CASSSGQGIYEQYF
TGTGCCAGCAGTTCGGGACAGGGGATCTACGAGCAGTACTTC
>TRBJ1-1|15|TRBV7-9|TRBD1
CASSLAGTGQTEAFF
TGTGCCAGCAGCTTAGCGGGGACAGGACAGACTGAAGCTTTCTTT
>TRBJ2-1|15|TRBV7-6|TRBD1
CASSLFGTGNNEQFF
TGTGCCAGCAGCCTCTTCGGGACAGGGAACAATGAGCAGTTCTTC
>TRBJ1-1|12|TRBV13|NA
CASSLSRTEAFF
TGTGCCAGCAGCCTGAGTCGGACTGAAGCTTTCTTT
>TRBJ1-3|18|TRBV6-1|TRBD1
CASSDGSAGTGERNTIYF
TGTGCCAGCAGTGACGGCTCAGCTGGGACAGGGGAAAGAAACACCATATATTTT
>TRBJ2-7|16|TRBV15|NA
CATSRDAPRDTYEQYF
TGTGCCACCAGCAGAGATGCACCCAGGGACACCTACGAGCAGTACTTC
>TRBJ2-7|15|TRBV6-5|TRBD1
CASRPLQGAQDEQYF
TGTGCCAGCAGGCCGCTACAGGGGGCACAGGACGAGCAGTACTTC
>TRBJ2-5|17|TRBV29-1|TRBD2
CSVEVPSSGVILETQYF
TGCAGCGTTGAAGTTCCGTCTAGCGGGGTAATCCTAGAGACCCAGTACTTC
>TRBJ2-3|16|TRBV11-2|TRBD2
CASSLSSGGATDTQYF
TGTGCCAGCAGCTTATCGTCCGGGGGGGCAACAGATACGCAGTATTTT